One and the same sample provided the 24 T cell receptor beta chains below, sequenced in a study of T cell responses to AZD1222 COVID-19 vaccine. TCRdb keeps only in-frame clones here, not all; method: immunoSEQ multiplex PCR. The sample carries about 120,000 clones, about 89% recorded once. Sample: peripheral blood, taken on day 0 of AZD1222 vaccination. The receptors originated from an adult in good health.

A single count supports this clone. J is TRBJ2-7 and V is TRBV5-1; 10 nucleotides agree with TRBD2. The CDR3 runs to 14 residues. Germline loops: CDR1 SGHRS, CDR2 YFSETQ. With V trimmed by 5 bases and J by 2 bases, 4 bases remained unmatched. This CDR3 reads CASRASGRAYEQYF. In nucleotides, the CDR3 is TGCGCCAGCAGAGCAAGCGGGAGGGCCTACGAGCAGTACTTC.

The chain uses TRBV7-6 and TRBJ1-4, with D unclear. Trimming removed 5 bases from V and 7 bases from J, with 11 bases in between. From germline, CDR1 is SGHVS and CDR2 FNYEAQ. The CDR3 has 13 residues. The CDR3 loop is CASSKDKGEKLFF. The CDR3 DNA sequence: TGTGCCAGCAGCAAAGACAAAGGTGAAAAACTGTTTTTT. The complete variable domain, with remaining parts taken from reference TRBV7-6 and TRBJ1-4, reads GAGVSQSPRYKVTKRGQDVALRCDPISGHVSLYWYRQALGQGPEFLTYFNYEAQQDKSGLPNDRFSAERPEGSISTLTIQRTEQRDSAMYRCASSKDKGEKLFFGSGTQLSVL.

The chain employs TRBV27 and TRBJ1-1; D ambiguous. Germline CDR1 MNHEY, CDR2 SMNVEV (reference sequence). The CDR3 contains 11 residues. With 5 bases removed from V and 5 bases from J, the gap between germline ends came to 6 bases. CDR3 sequence (DNA): TGTGCCAGCAGTCCGGGGACTGAAGCTTTCTTT. Encoded protein: CASSPGTEAFF.

This sequence joins TRBV7-2 and TRBJ2-2, with 14 bases that match TRBD2. V lost 1 base to trimming and J lost 5 bases; unmatched junction nucleotides: 6. CDR1 is SGHTA and CDR2 is FQGNSA in the germline V gene. The CDR3 covers 18 residues. CDR3 sequence reads: CASSLVRGLAGDTGELFF. The CDR3 region has the DNA TGTGCCAGCAGCTTAGTCAGGGGACTAGCGGGAGATACCGGGGAGCTGTTTTTT.

The chain joins TRBV7-2 to TRBJ2-7; possible D gene TRBD1, 6 bases. The ends were cut back, 5 bases at V and 5 bases at J, with 16 bases in the middle. Germline CDR1 and CDR2: SGHTA and FQGNSA. The CDR3 sequence is 14 residues long. The CDR3 region has the DNA TGTGCCAGCAGCCAGAATAGGAACAGGGACGAGCAGTACTTC. The encoded protein is CASSQNRNRDEQYF. Full variable domain (remainder filled in from reference TRBV7-2 and TRBJ2-7): GAGVSQSPSNKVTEKGKDVELRCDPISGHTALYWYRQSLGQGLEFLIYFQGNSAPDKSGLPSDRFSAERTGGSVSTLTIQRTQQEDSAVYLCASSQNRNRDEQYFGPGTRLTVT.

This clone is a singleton in its sample. The chain recombines TRBV15 with TRBJ2-1; D might be TRBD1 (6 bases). The germline V gene has CDR1 LNHNV and CDR2 YYDKDF (reference sequence). The CDR3 totals 17 residues. Deletions cut 0 bases from V and 0 bases from J, with 12 bases between. For the CDR3, the DNA is TGTGCCACCAGCAGAGAGAACCCGGGACACTCCTACAATGAGCAGTTCTTC. Translating gives CATSRENPGHSYNEQFF.

The chain is built from TRBV27 and TRBJ2-1; 12 bases agree with TRBD2. J gave up 6 bases and V 3 bases, and 3 bases lay outside the gene matches. The CDR3 totals 15 residues. Germline V gives CDR1 MNHEY, CDR2 SMNVEV (reference sequence). CDR3 sequence reads: CASSFGLAGPNEQFF. The CDR3 DNA sequence: TGTGCCAGCAGTTTCGGACTAGCGGGACCCAATGAGCAGTTCTTC.

The rearrangement links TRBV11-3 to TRBJ2-7; TRBD2 matches at 12 bases. The J segment lost 6 bases and the V segment lost 1 base, leaving 1 base of the junction unmatched. The CDR3 length is 14 residues. Per germline, CDR1 SGHNT and CDR2 YENEEA. The CDR3: CASSLGLAGAEQYF. The CDR3 DNA follows: TGTGCCAGCAGCTTAGGACTAGCGGGAGCCGAGCAGTACTTC.

The chain recombines TRBV11-2 with TRBJ2-7; D possibly corresponds to TRBD2 (6 bases). Germline V gene lookup returns CDR1 SGHAT and CDR2 FQNNGV. Trimming left V 5 bases short and J 3 bases short, with 17 bases between. This CDR3 contains 15 residues. CDR3 sequence reads: CASSLRRDLNYEQYF. The CDR3 bases are TGTGCCAGCAGCCTGAGGAGGGATCTTAACTACGAGCAGTACTTC.

The J gene is TRBJ1-5, the V gene TRBV10-3; 7 bases align to TRBD1. The CDR3 contains 13 residues. Germline CDR1 ENHRY, CDR2 SYGVKD. J gave up 5 bases and V 7 bases, and 5 bases lay outside the gene matches. CDR3 sequence: CAITDDRDQPQHF. The CDR3 DNA follows: TGTGCCATCACCGACGACAGGGATCAGCCCCAGCATTTT.

This clone was seen once. The CDR3 DNA follows: TGTGCCAGCCGGGACGGGCTCTCCTACGAGCAGTACTTC. It encodes CASRDGLSYEQYF. This chain connects TRBV7-9 to TRBJ2-7, with D perhaps being TRBD1 or TRBD2 (5 bases each). The CDR3 runs to 13 residues. The V end was cut by 8 bases, the J end by 0 bases, with 11 bases between. Germline assignment: CDR1 SEHNR and CDR2 FQNEAQ (reference sequence).

V usage is TRBV12-5 and J usage is TRBJ1-1, with 10 bases fitting TRBD1. With 6 bases clipped from V and 1 base from J, the junction kept 5 bases outside the gene matches. Germline CDR1 and CDR2: LGHNT and FRNRAP. This CDR3 has 15 residues. The DNA for the CDR3 is TGTGCTAGTGGAGGACAGGGGGGGGAGAACACTGAAGCTTTCTTT. The encoded protein is CASGGQGGENTEAFF.

This clone was observed a single time. The CDR3 loop reads CASSQVRITSNTGELFF. For the CDR3, the DNA is TGCGCCAGCAGCCAAGTTAGAATTACTTCCAACACCGGGGAGCTGTTTTTT. The chain employs TRBV4-1 and TRBJ2-2; no clear D gene. Deletions cut 1 base from V and 2 bases from J, with 14 bases between. CDR3 size: 17 residues. Germline V gene lookup returns CDR1 MGHRA and CDR2 YSYEKL.

The chain carries TRBV28 and TRBJ1-6; no reliable D call. The CDR3 consists of 12 residues. Trimming left V 3 bases short and J 10 bases short, with 7 bases between. Germline V gene lookup returns CDR1 MDHEN and CDR2 SYDVKM. DNA for the CDR3: TGTGCCAGCAGTTTGAAGAGATCACCCCTCCACTTT. Protein product: CASSLKRSPLHF. Full variable domain (remainder filled in from reference TRBV28 and TRBJ1-6): DVKVTQSSRYLVKRTGEKVFLECVQDMDHENMFWYRQDPGLGLRLIYFSYDVKMKEKGDIPEGYSVSREKKERFSLILESASTNQTSMYLCASSLKRSPLHFGNGTRLTVT.

The rearrangement joins TRBV9 to TRBJ2-7; 7 positions match TRBD2. CDR1 and CDR2 from the germline V gene are SGDLS and YYNGEE. V lost 9 bases to trimming and J lost 9 bases; unmatched junction nucleotides: 3. This CDR3 comprises 9 residues. This chain's CDR3 is CATRLAQYF. In nucleotides, the CDR3 is TGTGCCACCAGACTAGCGCAGTACTTC.

V gene TRBV28 combines with J gene TRBJ1-2, with D unresolved. The V end was cut by 7 bases, the J end by 2 bases, with 17 bases between. CDR1 MDHEN and CDR2 SYDVKM come from the germline V gene. The CDR3 consists of 15 residues. DNA for the CDR3: TGTGCCAGCAAGCGGACCGACACTACGAACTATGGCTACACCTTC. Its protein is CASKRTDTTNYGYTF.

The rearrangement joins TRBV28 to TRBJ2-3, with a tentative D call TRBD2 (5 bases). This CDR3 is 12 amino acids long. The germline V gene encodes CDR1 MDHEN and CDR2 SYDVKM. V was clipped by 7 bases and J by 3 bases, with 8 bases between them. The CDR3 spells CASNGETDTQYF. The CDR3 DNA is TGTGCCAGCAATGGGGAGACAGATACGCAGTATTTT. Complete variable domain (other parts from reference TRBV28 and TRBJ2-3): DVKVTQSSRYLVKRTGEKVFLECVQDMDHENMFWYRQDPGLGLRLIYFSYDVKMKEKGDIPEGYSVSREKKERFSLILESASTNQTSMYLCASNGETDTQYFGPGTRLTVL.

This clone occurred once. The chain's CDR3 is CASSGGPAGTNEKLFF. CDR3 sequence (DNA): TGCGCCAGCAGTGGCGGACCGGCGGGAACTAATGAAAAACTGTTTTTT. This chain uses TRBV10-1 with TRBJ1-4; D ambiguous. Germline V gene lookup returns CDR1 WNHNN and CDR2 SYGVQD (reference sequence). The CDR3 spans 16 residues. Trimming pared 4 bases from V and 1 base from J, leaving 13 bases between.

The chain recombines TRBV5-4 with TRBJ2-2; D is unresolved. The V end lost 5 bases, the J end lost 3 bases, and 5 bases lay between the germline ends. This CDR3 comprises 12 residues. Per germline, CDR1 SGHNT and CDR2 YYREEE (reference sequence). CDR3 region: CASRRDTGELFF. DNA of the CDR3: TGTGCCAGCAGACGTGACACCGGGGAGCTGTTTTTT.

This sequence joins TRBV5-8 and TRBJ2-1; 9 nucleotides line up with TRBD1. The CDR3 is made up of 16 amino acids. CDR1 is SGHTS, CDR2 YDEGEE, per germline. The V and J ends lost 4 bases and 4 bases, in that order; junction bases with no gene match: 9. The CDR3 DNA reads as TGTGCCAGCAGCCTCCGGGGGACAGGGATTTACAATGAGCAGTTCTTC. Translated, it gives CASSLRGTGIYNEQFF.

This chain links TRBV5-4 with TRBJ1-3, with D perhaps TRBD1 (6 bases). The germline V gene has CDR1 SGHNT and CDR2 YYREEE (reference sequence). The CDR3 runs to 17 residues. V was pared by 0 bases and J by 7 bases, with 20 bases between. CDR3 protein: CASSLAQIGGALNTIYF. DNA for the CDR3: TGTGCCAGCAGCTTGGCGCAAATCGGGGGGGCCCTCAACACCATATATTTT.

This rearrangement joins TRBV28 to TRBJ1-3; 9 nucleotides line up with TRBD1. V lost 6 bases to trimming and J lost 3 bases; unmatched junction nucleotides: 12. Germline CDR1 reads MDHEN; CDR2 reads SYDVKM. CDR3 length equals 17 residues. CDR3 residues: CASRDIPGQGYGNTIYF. The DNA of the CDR3 is TGTGCCAGCAGAGACATCCCGGGACAGGGCTATGGAAACACCATATATTTT.

This chain connects TRBV24-1 to TRBJ1-1, with 7 bases fitting TRBD1. The V segment lost 7 bases and the J segment 0 bases; nucleotides outside the gene matches: 1. The CDR3 has 13 amino acids. Per the germline V gene, CDR1 is KGHDR and CDR2 is SFDVKD. CDR3 bases: TGTGCCACCAGGGGACAGCTGAACACTGAAGCTTTCTTT. Its translation: CATRGQLNTEAFF.

The V call is TRBV18, the J call TRBJ1-6; D is ambiguous. The V end lost 8 bases, the J end lost 9 bases, and 8 bases lay between the germline ends. The V gene's germline CDR1 is KGHSH and CDR2 LQKENI. This CDR3 has 11 residues. The CDR3 protein is CASPGGSPLHF. CDR3 sequence (DNA): TGTGCCAGCCCGGGCGGTTCACCCCTCCACTTT.